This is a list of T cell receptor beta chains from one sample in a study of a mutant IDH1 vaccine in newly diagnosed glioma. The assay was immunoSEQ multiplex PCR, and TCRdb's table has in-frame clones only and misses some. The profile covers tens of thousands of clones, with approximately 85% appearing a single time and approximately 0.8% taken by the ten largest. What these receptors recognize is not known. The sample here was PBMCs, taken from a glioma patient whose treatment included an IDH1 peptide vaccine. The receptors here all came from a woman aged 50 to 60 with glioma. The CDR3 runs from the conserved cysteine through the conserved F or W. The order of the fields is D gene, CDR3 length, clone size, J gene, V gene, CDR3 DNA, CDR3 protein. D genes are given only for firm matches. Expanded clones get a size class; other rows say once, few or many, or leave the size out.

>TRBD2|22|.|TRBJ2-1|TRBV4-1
TGCGCCAGCAGGGAGTACGCGAGGGCTAGCGGGAGGACGATTGGTGATTACAATGAGCAGTTCTTC
CASREYARASGRTIGDYNEQFF
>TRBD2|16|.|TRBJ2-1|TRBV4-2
TGTGCCAGCAGCCAACAAGCCTCTAGCGGCTACAATGAGCAGTTCTTC
CASSQQASSGYNEQFF
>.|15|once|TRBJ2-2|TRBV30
TGTGCCTGGAGTCCCTCGGGCCGAGGCACCGGGGAGCTGTTTTTT
CAWSPSGRGTGELFF
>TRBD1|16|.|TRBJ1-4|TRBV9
TGTGCCAGCAGCACTGGACAGGGATGGACTAATGAAAAACTGTTTTTT
CASSTGQGWTNEKLFF
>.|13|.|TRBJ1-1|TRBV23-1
TGCGCCAGCAGTCGTAGCACAAACACTGAAGCTTTCTTT
CASSRSTNTEAFF
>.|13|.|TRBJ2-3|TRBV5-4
TGTGCCAGCAGCCAAGAGGACCCTACTACGCAGTATTTT
CASSQEDPTTQYF
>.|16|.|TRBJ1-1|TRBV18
TGTGCCAGCTCACCACGAGAGGAATTGGGGGCCACTGAAGCTTTCTTT
CASSPREELGATEAFF
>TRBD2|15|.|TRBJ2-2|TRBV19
TGTGCCAGTAGGAAGCTAGCGGGAGGGACCGGGGAGCTGTTTTTT
CASRKLAGGTGELFF
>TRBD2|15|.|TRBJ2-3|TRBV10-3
TGTGCCATCAGTGGTCTTAGCGGGAGAGTAGATACGCAGTATTTT
CAISGLSGRVDTQYF
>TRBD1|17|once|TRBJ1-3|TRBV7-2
TGTGCCAGCAGCTTTTTGGGGCAGGGGGCGAGAGGAAACACCATATATTTT
CASSFLGQGARGNTIYF
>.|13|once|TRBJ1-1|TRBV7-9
TGTGCCAGCAGCTTAGGAGGGTCCACTGAAGCTTTCTTT
CASSLGGSTEAFF
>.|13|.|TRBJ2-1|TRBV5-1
TGCGCCAGCAGCTTGGGTAGCGTCGATGAGCAGTTCTTC
CASSLGSVDEQFF
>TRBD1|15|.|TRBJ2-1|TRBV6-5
TGTGCCAGCAGTTTGGGACAGGGCAGTGTCGATGAGCAGTTCTTC
CASSLGQGSVDEQFF
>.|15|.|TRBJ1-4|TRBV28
TGTGCCAGCAGACTTCCGACAGGAGCTAATGAAAAACTGTTTTTT
CASRLPTGANEKLFF
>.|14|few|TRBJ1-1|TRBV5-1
TGCGCCAGCAGCTTGGACGGACTGAACACTGAAGCTTTCTTT
CASSLDGLNTEAFF
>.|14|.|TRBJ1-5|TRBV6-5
TGTGCCAGCAGTTACTCTCCGGGGATAGAGCCCCAGCATTTT
CASSYSPGIEPQHF
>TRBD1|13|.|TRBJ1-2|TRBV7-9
TGTGCCAGCAGTGGGGGACAGAACTATGGCTACACCTTC
CASSGGQNYGYTF
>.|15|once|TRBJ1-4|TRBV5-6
TGTGCCAGCAGCCTCGGACCGACCTCGGGTGAAAAACTGTTTTTT
CASSLGPTSGEKLFF
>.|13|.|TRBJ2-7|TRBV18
TGTGCCAGCTCACCAGGGCTGGGCTACGAGCAGTACTTC
CASSPGLGYEQYF
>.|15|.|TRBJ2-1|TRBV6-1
TGTGCCAGCAGTGAAAAGAAGGTAGCGAACAATGAGCAGTTCTTC
CASSEKKVANNEQFF
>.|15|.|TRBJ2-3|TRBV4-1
TGCGCCAGCAGCCAAGCCCAGGGCCCCACAGATACGCAGTATTTT
CASSQAQGPTDTQYF
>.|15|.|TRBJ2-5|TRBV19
TGTGCCAGTAGTATTTTGGTTCGGGGTGCCAGGACCCAGTACTTC
CASSILVRGARTQYF
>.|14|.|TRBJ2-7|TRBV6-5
TGTGCCAGCAGTGCCGTTGGGGGGCTGGGCGAGCAGTACTTC
CASSAVGGLGEQYF
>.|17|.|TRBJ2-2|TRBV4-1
TGCGCCAGCAGCCAAGAAAGAAGACAGTTGAACACCGGGGAGCTGTTTTTT
CASSQERRQLNTGELFF
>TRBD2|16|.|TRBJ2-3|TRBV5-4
TGTGCCAGCAGCCCCGGGACTAGCGGGAGGGAAGATACGCAGTATTTT
CASSPGTSGREDTQYF
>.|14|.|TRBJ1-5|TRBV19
TGTGCCAGTAGTAAGCAGGGTGGCAATCAGCCCCAGCATTTT
CASSKQGGNQPQHF
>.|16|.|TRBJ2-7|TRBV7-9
TGTGCCAGCAGCTTACCCCCAGGGGGGCAGATCGACGAGCAGTACTTC
CASSLPPGGQIDEQYF
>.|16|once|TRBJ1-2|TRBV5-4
TGTGCCAGCAGCTTTGAAGGCGGGGGCCCGTGGAGTGGCTACACCTTC
CASSFEGGGPWSGYTF